This is a list of T cell receptor beta chains from one sample in a study of T cells in localized non-small cell lung cancer. Measured with immunoSEQ multiplex PCR; TCRdb has only the in-frame clones, and not every one. The repertoire holds under 35,000 clones, with approximately 89% as singletons. Here the sequenced sample was peripheral blood, taken before any cancer treatment. The receptors here all came from an older female donor with stage I lung adenocarcinoma. Both conserved end residues are part of each CDR3. A D gene is named only where the DNA matches it firmly. Clone sizes are given selectively: once, few, many, or a class where the clone is expanded.

v_call	clone_size	d_call	j_call	cdr3_aa	cdr3_nt
TRBV18	NA	NA	TRBJ1-1	CASSPQGLEAFF	TGTGCCAGCTCACCACAGGGACTGGAAGCTTTCTTT
TRBV6-1	NA	NA	TRBJ1-1	CASSDSTGLSFTEAFF	TGTGCCAGCAGTGATAGTACAGGACTCTCGTTCACTGAAGCTTTCTTT
TRBV28	few	NA	TRBJ1-2	CASSSFEGYTF	TGTGCCAGCAGTTCCTTCGAGGGCTACACCTTC
TRBV5-1	NA	TRBD1	TRBJ1-3	CASSGGQSQNTIYF	TGCGCCAGCAGCGGGGGACAGAGTCAAAACACCATATATTTT
TRBV6-6	NA	NA	TRBJ2-7	CASSYRGTIPYEQYF	TGTGCCAGCAGTTACAGGGGAACTATCCCCTACGAGCAGTACTTC
TRBV7-6	NA	TRBD2	TRBJ2-1	CASSVSGRALNEQFF	TGTGCCAGCAGCGTCAGCGGGAGGGCCCTAAATGAGCAGTTCTTC
TRBV2	NA	TRBD1	TRBJ2-5	CASSRTGGETQYF	TGTGCCAGCAGTCGCACAGGGGGAGAGACCCAGTACTTC
TRBV19	NA	TRBD1	TRBJ2-7	CASSRPGQVMLEQYF	TGTGCCAGTAGTAGACCGGGACAGGTAATGTTGGAGCAGTACTTC
TRBV6-6	NA	NA	TRBJ2-1	CASGERRQYNEQFF	TGTGCCAGCGGTGAGCGGAGGCAGTACAATGAGCAGTTCTTC
TRBV30	few	NA	TRBJ1-1	CAGLVRTEAFF	TGTGCCGGACTGGTTAGGACTGAAGCTTTCTTT
TRBV7-6	once	NA	TRBJ2-5	CASSLASQETQYF	TGTGCCAGCAGCTTAGCCTCCCAAGAGACCCAGTACTTC
TRBV10-3	NA	NA	TRBJ1-5	CAISESFDSNQPQHF	TGTGCCATCAGTGAGTCATTCGATAGCAATCAGCCCCAGCATTTT
TRBV14	NA	NA	TRBJ1-2	CASSQNILSYGYTF	TGTGCCAGCAGCCAAAATATTTTGAGTTATGGCTACACCTTC
TRBV27	NA	NA	TRBJ2-2	CASSLGANTGELFF	TGTGCCAGCAGTTTAGGGGCGAACACCGGGGAGCTGTTTTTT
TRBV30	NA	NA	TRBJ2-5	CAGGGLRTQYF	TGTGCCGGAGGGGGTTTACGGACCCAGTACTTC
TRBV6-5	NA	NA	TRBJ1-2	CASSPGRRYGYTF	TGTGCCAGCAGCCCCGGGCGGAGATATGGCTACACCTTC
TRBV10-3	NA	TRBD2	TRBJ2-1	CASGGTSVNEQFF	TGTGCCTCCGGGGGGACTAGCGTCAATGAGCAGTTCTTC
TRBV15	NA	NA	TRBJ2-3	CATSNPTDTQYF	TGTGCCACCAGCAACCCGACAGATACGCAGTATTTT
TRBV28	NA	NA	TRBJ1-2	CASKGIAGGYTF	TGTGCCAGCAAGGGCATCGCGGGTGGCTACACCTTC
TRBV7-8	once	NA	TRBJ2-7	CASSLAPHSYEQYF	TGTGCCAGCAGCTTAGCGCCTCACTCCTACGAGCAGTACTTC
TRBV7-9	NA	NA	TRBJ2-5	CASSLGRPIGETQYF	TGTGCCAGCAGCTTAGGTAGGCCGATTGGAGAGACCCAGTACTTC
TRBV7-8	NA	TRBD1	TRBJ1-1	CASSTRDRERAFF	TGTGCCAGCAGCACCCGGGACAGGGAGAGGGCTTTCTTT
TRBV30	NA	NA	TRBJ2-7	CAWSSQKDTQQYF	TGTGCCTGGAGTAGCCAAAAGGACACACAGCAGTACTTC
TRBV28	few	NA	TRBJ1-1	CASGRTAYTEAFF	TGTGCCAGCGGAAGGACAGCCTACACTGAAGCTTTCTTT
TRBV28	NA	NA	TRBJ1-4	CASSLQGTSNEKLFF	TGTGCCAGCAGTTTACAAGGCACAAGTAATGAAAAACTGTTTTTT
TRBV7-2	NA	TRBD1	TRBJ1-2	CASSLGGQGIFGYTF	TGTGCCAGCAGCTTAGGGGGACAGGGAATTTTTGGCTACACCTTC
TRBV29-1	NA	TRBD2	TRBJ2-3	CSGLAGGVTDTQYF	TGCAGCGGACTAGCGGGAGGGGTCACAGATACGCAGTATTTT
TRBV5-4	NA	NA	TRBJ2-5	CASSLSGGLTETQYF	TGTGCCAGCAGCTTGTCGGGGGGCCTAACAGAGACCCAGTACTTC
TRBV7-7	NA	TRBD2	TRBJ2-1	CASSGGLAGYSEQFF	TGTGCCAGCAGCGGCGGACTAGCGGGATATAGTGAGCAGTTCTTC
TRBV6-1	NA	TRBD1	TRBJ2-1	CASREGPGQGVNEQFF	TGTGCCAGCAGGGAAGGGCCGGGACAGGGAGTCAATGAGCAGTTCTTC
TRBV7-9	NA	NA	TRBJ1-5	CASSPSGEQPQHF	TGTGCCAGCAGCCCCTCAGGGGAACAGCCCCAGCATTTT
TRBV2	few	NA	TRBJ1-6	CASSPRQDSPLHF	TGTGCCAGCAGTCCCCGACAAGATTCACCCCTCCACTTT
TRBV2	NA	NA	TRBJ2-5	CASSEGGGTVETQYF	TGTGCCAGCAGTGAAGGTGGGGGGACGGTAGAGACCCAGTACTTC
TRBV25-1	NA	NA	TRBJ1-6	CASSPGRNSPLHF	TGTGCCAGCAGTCCAGGGAGGAATTCACCCCTCCACTTT
TRBV5-8	once	NA	TRBJ2-2	CASSLVGPTRTGELFF	TGTGCCAGCAGCTTGGTGGGACCGACGAGAACCGGGGAGCTGTTTTTT
TRBV6-6	NA	TRBD2	TRBJ2-1	CASSRTSLANEQFF	TGTGCCAGCAGTCGGACTAGTCTCGCCAATGAGCAGTTCTTC
TRBV5-1	NA	TRBD2	TRBJ2-1	CASSLVLLAGGTSYNEQFF	TGCGCCAGCAGCTTGGTTTTACTAGCGGGAGGCACATCCTACAATGAGCAGTTCTTC
TRBV9	NA	TRBD1	TRBJ1-4	CASSVTGEGLEKLFF	TGTGCCAGCAGCGTGACAGGGGAAGGGCTCGAAAAACTGTTTTTT
TRBV18	NA	NA	TRBJ1-3	CASSPPGSPGNTIYF	TGTGCCAGCTCACCACCGGGCAGTCCGGGAAACACCATATATTTT
TRBV14	NA	TRBD1	TRBJ2-6	CASSPQLGTGGGGANVLTF	TGTGCCAGCAGCCCCCAACTCGGGACAGGGGGCGGTGGGGCCAACGTCCTGACTTTC
TRBV5-1	few	NA	TRBJ1-1	CASTLVGPNTEAFF	TGCGCCAGCACCCTAGTTGGACCGAACACTGAAGCTTTCTTT
TRBV7-3	NA	TRBD1	TRBJ1-5	CASSPGGGGQPQHF	TGTGCCAGCAGCCCAGGGGGGGGAGGTCAGCCCCAGCATTTT
TRBV18	NA	NA	TRBJ2-5	CASSLGVGSETQYF	TGTGCCAGCTCCCTTGGTGTGGGATCGGAGACCCAGTACTTC
TRBV2	NA	NA	TRBJ1-6	CASRLRDSPLHF	TGTGCCAGCAGACTCAGGGATTCACCCCTCCACTTT
TRBV5-5	NA	NA	TRBJ1-5	CASSIGQYNQPQHF	TGTGCCAGCAGCATCGGACAGTACAATCAGCCCCAGCATTTT
TRBV19	NA	NA	TRBJ2-1	CASSIGVLGRLSYNEQFF	TGTGCCAGTAGTATCGGAGTCCTGGGAAGACTCTCCTACAATGAGCAGTTCTTC
TRBV10-2	NA	NA	TRBJ1-2	CASSDPYSLTNYGYTF	TGCGCCAGCAGTGATCCCTATTCTCTTACTAACTATGGCTACACCTTC
TRBV29-1	NA	NA	TRBJ2-3	CSVRGVGGTQYF	TGCAGCGTTAGGGGGGTGGGCGGTACGCAGTATTTT
TRBV27	NA	NA	TRBJ2-1	CASSLSVGEQFF	TGTGCCAGCAGTTTATCAGTAGGTGAGCAGTTCTTC
TRBV28	NA	NA	TRBJ1-4	CASSLLGARDNEKLFF	TGTGCCAGCAGTTTACTCGGGGCGAGAGATAATGAAAAACTGTTTTTT
TRBV29-1	once	NA	TRBJ2-1	CSSHDYLQGNEQFF	TGCAGCTCTCACGACTACCTACAAGGGAATGAGCAGTTCTTC
TRBV28	NA	NA	TRBJ2-7	CASSLFQASYEQYF	TGTGCCAGCAGTTTATTCCAGGCCTCCTACGAGCAGTACTTC
TRBV14	NA	NA	TRBJ1-3	CASSQYSGNTIYF	TGTGCCAGCAGCCAATACTCTGGAAACACCATATATTTT
TRBV19	NA	TRBD1	TRBJ1-2	CASSIEIGTVYGYTF	TGTGCCAGTAGTATAGAAATCGGGACAGTCTATGGCTACACCTTC
TRBV6-6	NA	NA	TRBJ2-5	CASSYTETQYF	TGTGCCAGCAGTTACACGGAGACCCAGTACTTC